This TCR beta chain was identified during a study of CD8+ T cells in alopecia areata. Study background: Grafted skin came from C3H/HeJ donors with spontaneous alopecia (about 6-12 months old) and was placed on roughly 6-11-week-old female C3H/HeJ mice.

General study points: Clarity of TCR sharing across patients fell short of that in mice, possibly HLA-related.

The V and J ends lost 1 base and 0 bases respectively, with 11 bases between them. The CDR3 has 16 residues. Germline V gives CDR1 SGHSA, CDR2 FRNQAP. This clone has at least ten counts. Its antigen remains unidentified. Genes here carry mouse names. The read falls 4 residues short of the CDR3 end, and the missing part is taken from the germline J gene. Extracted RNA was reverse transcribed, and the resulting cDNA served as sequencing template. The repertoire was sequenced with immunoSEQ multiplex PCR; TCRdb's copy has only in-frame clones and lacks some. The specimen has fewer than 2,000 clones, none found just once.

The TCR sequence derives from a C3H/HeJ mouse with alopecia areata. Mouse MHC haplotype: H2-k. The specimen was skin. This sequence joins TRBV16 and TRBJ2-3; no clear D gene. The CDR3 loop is CASSLVPFQSAETLYF. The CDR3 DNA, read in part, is TGTGCAAGCAGCTTAGTCCCGTTCCAAAGTGCAGAA.